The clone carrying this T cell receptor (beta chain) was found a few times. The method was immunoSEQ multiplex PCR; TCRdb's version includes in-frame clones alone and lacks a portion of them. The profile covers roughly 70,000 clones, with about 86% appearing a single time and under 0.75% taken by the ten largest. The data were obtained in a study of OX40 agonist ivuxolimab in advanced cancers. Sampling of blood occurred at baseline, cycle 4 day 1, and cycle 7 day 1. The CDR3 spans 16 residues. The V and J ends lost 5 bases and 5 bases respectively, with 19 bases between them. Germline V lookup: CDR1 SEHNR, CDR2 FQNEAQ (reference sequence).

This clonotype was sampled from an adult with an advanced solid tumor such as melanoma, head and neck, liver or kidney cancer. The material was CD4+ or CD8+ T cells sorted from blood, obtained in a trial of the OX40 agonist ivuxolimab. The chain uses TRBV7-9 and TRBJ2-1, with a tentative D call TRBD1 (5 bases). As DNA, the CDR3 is TGTGCCAGCAGCGCCTCTAGGGGTCAGGAAGACAATGAGCAGTTCTTC. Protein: CASSASRGQEDNEQFF. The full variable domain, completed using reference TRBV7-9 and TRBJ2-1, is DTGVSQNPRHKITKRGQNVTFRCDPISEHNRLYWYRQTLGQGPEFLTYFQNEAQLEKSRLLSDRFSAERPKGSFSTLEIQRTEQGDSAMYLCASSASRGQEDNEQFFGPGTRLTVL.